The sequence of this T cell receptor (beta chain) was determined in a study of tumor-infiltrating lymphocytes in primary liver carcinoma. Using a constant-region primer together with ProtoScript II reverse transcriptase, TCR beta cDNA was made from approximately 0.55 ug of total RNA. The TCR beta library was amplified through three nested multiplex PCR rounds in a modified ARM-PCR procedure. TCRdb analysed the multiplex PCR reads with MiXCR anew, one entry per CDR3 protein. The table has about 19,000 distinct CDR3 sequences, over 70% seen once. From roughly 20-30 mg of unsorted bulk tissue, DNA and RNA were co-extracted together. The sequence came from a young woman with primary liver carcinoma and hepatitis B virus infection. Sequencing was carried out using liver tumor tissue from sampling region 4. Stated subset: tumor region T4, right-lateral pole.

DNA of the CDR3: TGTGCCAGCAGCTTCGAACTAGGACGCACAGATACGCAGTATTTT. It translates to CASSFELGRTDTQYF. The chain has TRBV11-2 and TRBJ2-3; D is perhaps TRBD2 (5 bases). The germline gives CDR1 SGHAT, CDR2 FQNNGV. This CDR3 spans 15 amino acids. With 3 bases removed from V and 1 base from J, the gap between germline ends came to 11 bases. The complete variable domain, with remaining parts taken from reference TRBV11-2 and TRBJ2-3, reads EAGVAQSPRYKIIEKRQSVAFWCNPISGHATLYWYQQILGQGPKLLIQFQNNGVVDDSQLPKDRFSAERLKGVDSTLKIQPAKLEDSAVYLCASSFELGRTDTQYFGPGTRLTVL.